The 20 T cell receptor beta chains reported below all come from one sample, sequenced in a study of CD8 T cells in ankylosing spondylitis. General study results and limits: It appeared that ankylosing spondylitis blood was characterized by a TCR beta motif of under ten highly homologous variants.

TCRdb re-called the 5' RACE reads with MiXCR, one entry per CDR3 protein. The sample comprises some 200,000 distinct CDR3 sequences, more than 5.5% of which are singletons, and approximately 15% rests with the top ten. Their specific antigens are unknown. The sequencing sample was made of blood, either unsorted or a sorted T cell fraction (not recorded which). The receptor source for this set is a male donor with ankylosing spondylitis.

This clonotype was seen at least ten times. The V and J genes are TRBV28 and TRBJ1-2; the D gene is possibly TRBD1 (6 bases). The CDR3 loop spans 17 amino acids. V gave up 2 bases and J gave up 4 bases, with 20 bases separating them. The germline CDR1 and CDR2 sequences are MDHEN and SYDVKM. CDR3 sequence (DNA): TGTGCCAGCAGTTTAGGGTTGGGGACACCGGGACGCTATGGCTACACCTTC. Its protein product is CASSLGLGTPGRYGYTF.

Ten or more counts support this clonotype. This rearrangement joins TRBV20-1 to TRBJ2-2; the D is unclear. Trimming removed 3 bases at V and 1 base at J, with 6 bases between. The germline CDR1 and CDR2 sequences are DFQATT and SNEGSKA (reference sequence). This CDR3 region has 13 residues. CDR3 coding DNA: TGCAGTGCTAGTTCCGTGAACACCGGGGAGCTGTTTTTT. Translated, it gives CSASSVNTGELFF.

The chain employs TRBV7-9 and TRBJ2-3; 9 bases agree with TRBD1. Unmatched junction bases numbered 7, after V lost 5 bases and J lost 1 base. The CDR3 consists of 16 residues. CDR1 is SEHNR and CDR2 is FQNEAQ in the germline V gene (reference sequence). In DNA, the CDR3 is TGTGCCAGCAGCCCCGGGACAGGGATGCGCACAGATACGCAGTATTTT. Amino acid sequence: CASSPGTGMRTDTQYF.

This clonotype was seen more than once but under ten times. The CDR3 protein is CASSLGTAAFMNTEAFF. The CDR3 DNA is TGTGCCAGCAGCTTGGGGACAGCGGCATTCATGAACACTGAAGCTTTCTTT. The V gene is TRBV5-5, the J gene TRBJ1-1, with a tentative D call TRBD1 (6 bases). The CDR3 extends over 17 amino acids. Germline V gives CDR1 SGHKS, CDR2 YYEKEE (reference sequence). V lost 0 bases and J lost 0, with 15 bases in between.

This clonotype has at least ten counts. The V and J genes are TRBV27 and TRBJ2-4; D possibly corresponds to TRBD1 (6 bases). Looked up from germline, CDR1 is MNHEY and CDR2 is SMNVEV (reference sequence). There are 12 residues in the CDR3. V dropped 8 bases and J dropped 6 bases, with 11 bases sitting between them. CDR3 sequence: CASWTELNIQYF. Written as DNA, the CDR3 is TGTGCCAGCTGGACAGAATTAAACATTCAGTACTTC.

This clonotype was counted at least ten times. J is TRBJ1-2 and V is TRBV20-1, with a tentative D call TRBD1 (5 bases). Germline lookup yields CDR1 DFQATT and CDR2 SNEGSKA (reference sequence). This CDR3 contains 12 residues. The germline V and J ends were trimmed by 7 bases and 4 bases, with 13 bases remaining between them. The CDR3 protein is CSVRGESYGYTF. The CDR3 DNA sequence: TGCAGTGTTAGGGGAGAAAGCTATGGCTACACCTTC.

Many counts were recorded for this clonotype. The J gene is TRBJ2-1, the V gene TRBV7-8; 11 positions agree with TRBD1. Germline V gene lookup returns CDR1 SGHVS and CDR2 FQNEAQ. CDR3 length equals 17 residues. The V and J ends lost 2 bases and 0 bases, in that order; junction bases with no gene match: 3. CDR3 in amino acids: CASSLLGTGGSYNEQFF. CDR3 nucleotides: TGTGCCAGCAGCTTATTAGGGACAGGGGGCTCCTACAATGAGCAGTTCTTC.

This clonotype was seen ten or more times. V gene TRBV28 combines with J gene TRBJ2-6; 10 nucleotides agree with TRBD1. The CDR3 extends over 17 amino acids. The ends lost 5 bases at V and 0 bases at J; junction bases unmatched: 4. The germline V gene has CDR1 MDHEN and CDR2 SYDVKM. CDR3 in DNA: TGTGCCAGCAGTGTGGGACAGGGGTACTCTGGGGCCAACGTCCTGACTTTC. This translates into CASSVGQGYSGANVLTF.

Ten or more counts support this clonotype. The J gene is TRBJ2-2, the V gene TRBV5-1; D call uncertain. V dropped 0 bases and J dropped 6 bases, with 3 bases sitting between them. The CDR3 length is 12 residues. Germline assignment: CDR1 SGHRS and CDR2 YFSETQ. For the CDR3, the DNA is TGCGCCAGCAGCTTGGGGCCCGGGGAGCTGTTTTTT. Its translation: CASSLGPGELFF.

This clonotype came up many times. In DNA form, the CDR3 reads TGCGCCAGCAGCCAAGATGGTGCTCGGGCACCCCTCCACTTT. This translates into CASSQDGARAPLHF. This chain connects TRBV4-3 to TRBJ1-6, with D hard to call. The germline V gene has CDR1 LGHNA and CDR2 YSLEER. This CDR3 contains 14 residues. V was cut by 0 bases and J by 11 bases, with 11 bases left in between.

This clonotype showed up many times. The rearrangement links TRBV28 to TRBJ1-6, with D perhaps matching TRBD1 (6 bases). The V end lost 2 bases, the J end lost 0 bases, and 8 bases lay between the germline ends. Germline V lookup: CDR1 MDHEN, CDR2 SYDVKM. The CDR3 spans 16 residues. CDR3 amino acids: CASSLMGHSYNSPLHF. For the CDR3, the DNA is TGTGCCAGCAGTTTAATGGGACACTCCTATAATTCACCCCTCCACTTT.

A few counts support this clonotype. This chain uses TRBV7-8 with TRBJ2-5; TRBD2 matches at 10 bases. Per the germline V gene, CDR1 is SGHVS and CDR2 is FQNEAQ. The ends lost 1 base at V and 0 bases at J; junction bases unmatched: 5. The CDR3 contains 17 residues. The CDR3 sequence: CASSLVLAGTYQETQYF. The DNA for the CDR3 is TGTGCCAGCAGCTTAGTACTAGCGGGGACGTACCAAGAGACCCAGTACTTC.

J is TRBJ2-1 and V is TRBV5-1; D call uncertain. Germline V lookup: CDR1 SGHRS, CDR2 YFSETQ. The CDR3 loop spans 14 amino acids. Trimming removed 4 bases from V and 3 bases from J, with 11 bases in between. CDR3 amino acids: CASSVTAFYNEQFF. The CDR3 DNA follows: TGCGCCAGCAGCGTCACGGCCTTCTACAATGAGCAGTTCTTC.

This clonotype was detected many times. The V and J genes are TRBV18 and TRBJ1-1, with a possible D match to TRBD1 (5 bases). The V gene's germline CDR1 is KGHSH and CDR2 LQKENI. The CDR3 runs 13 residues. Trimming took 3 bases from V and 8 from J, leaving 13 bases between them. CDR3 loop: CASSPPATAEAFF. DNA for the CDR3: TGTGCCAGCTCACCCCCCGCGACAGCCGAAGCTTTCTTT.

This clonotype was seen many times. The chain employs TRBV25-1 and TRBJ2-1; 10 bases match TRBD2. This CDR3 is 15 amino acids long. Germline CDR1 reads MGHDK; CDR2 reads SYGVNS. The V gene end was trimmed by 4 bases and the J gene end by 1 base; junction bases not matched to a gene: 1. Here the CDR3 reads CASSGGLASYNEQFF. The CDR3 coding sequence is TGTGCCAGCAGTGGGGGACTAGCGTCCTACAATGAGCAGTTCTTC.

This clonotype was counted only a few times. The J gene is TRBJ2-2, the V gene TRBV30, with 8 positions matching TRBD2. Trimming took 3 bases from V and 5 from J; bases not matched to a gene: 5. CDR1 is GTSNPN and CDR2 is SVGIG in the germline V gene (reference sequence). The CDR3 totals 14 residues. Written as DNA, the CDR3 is TGTGCCTGGAGGGCGGGAGGTTGGACCGGGGAGCTGTTTTTT. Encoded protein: CAWRAGGWTGELFF. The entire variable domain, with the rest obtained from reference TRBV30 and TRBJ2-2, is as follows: SQTIHQWPATLVQPVGSPLSLECTVEGTSNPNLYWYRQAAGRGLQLLFYSVGIGQISSEVPQNLSASRPQDRQFILSSKKLLLSDSGFYLCAWRAGGWTGELFFGEGSRLTVL.

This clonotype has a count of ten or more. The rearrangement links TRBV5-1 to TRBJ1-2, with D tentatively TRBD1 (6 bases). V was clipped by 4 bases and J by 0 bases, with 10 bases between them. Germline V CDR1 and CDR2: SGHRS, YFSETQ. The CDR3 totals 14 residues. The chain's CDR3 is CASSAQGTNYGYTF. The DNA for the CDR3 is TGCGCCAGCAGCGCCCAGGGGACTAACTATGGCTACACCTTC.

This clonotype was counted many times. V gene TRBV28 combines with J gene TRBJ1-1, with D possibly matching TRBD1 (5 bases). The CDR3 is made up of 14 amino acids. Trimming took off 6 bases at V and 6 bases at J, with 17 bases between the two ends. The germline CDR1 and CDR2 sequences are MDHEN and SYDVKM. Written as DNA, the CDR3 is TGTGCCAGCAGCTCCCTGGAACGGGGCCCTGAAGCTTTCTTT. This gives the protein CASSSLERGPEAFF.

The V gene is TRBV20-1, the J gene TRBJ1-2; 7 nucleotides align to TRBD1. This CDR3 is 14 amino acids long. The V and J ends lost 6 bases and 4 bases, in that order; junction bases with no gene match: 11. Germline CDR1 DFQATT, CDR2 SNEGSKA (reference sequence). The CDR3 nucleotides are TGCAGTGCCTCCGGGACAGTTGGACGCTATGGCTACACCTTC. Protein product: CSASGTVGRYGYTF.

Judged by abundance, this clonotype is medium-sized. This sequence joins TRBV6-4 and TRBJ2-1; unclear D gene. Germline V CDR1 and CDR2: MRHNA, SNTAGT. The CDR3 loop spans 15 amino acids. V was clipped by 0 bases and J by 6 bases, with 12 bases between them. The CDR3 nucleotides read TGTGCCAGCAGTGACTCGACGGGTCCGGGCAATGAGCAGTTCTTC. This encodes CASSDSTGPGNEQFF.